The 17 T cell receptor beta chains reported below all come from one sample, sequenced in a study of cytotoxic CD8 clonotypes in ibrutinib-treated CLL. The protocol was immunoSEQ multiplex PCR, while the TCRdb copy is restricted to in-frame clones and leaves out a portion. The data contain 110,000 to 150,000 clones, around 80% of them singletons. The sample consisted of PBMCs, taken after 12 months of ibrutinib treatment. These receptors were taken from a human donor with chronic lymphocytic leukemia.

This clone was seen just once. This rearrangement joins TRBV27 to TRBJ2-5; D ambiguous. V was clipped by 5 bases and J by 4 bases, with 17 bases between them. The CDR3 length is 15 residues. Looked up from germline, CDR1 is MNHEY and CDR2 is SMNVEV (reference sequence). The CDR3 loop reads CASSPPPVLGETQYF. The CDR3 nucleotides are TGTGCCAGCAGTCCCCCGCCCGTACTGGGAGAGACCCAGTACTTC.

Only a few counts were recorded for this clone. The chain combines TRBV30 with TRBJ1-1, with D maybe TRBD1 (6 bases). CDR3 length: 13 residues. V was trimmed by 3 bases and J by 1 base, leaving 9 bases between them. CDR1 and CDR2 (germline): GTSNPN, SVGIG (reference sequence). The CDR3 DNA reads TGTGCCTGGAGGAGGGGACAGAACACTGAAGCTTTCTTT. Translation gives CAWRRGQNTEAFF.

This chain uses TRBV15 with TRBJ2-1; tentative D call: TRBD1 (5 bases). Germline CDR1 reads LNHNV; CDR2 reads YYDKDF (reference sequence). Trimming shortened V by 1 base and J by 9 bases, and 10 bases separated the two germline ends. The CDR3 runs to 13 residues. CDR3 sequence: CATSRGRVSEQFF. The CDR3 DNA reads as TGTGCCACCAGCAGAGGCAGGGTCAGTGAGCAGTTCTTC.

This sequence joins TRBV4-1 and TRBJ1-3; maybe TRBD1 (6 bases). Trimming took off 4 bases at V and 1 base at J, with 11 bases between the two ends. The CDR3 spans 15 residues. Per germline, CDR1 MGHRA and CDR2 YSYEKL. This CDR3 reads CASSPNDRSGNTIYF. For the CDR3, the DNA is TGCGCCAGCAGCCCCAACGACAGGTCTGGAAACACCATATATTTT.

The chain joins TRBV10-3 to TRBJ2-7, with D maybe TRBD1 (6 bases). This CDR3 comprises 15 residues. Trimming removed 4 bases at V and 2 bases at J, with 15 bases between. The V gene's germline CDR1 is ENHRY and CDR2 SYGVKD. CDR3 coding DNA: TGTGCCATCAGTGTTAACCCAGGGGAAACCTACGAGCAGTACTTC. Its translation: CAISVNPGETYEQYF.

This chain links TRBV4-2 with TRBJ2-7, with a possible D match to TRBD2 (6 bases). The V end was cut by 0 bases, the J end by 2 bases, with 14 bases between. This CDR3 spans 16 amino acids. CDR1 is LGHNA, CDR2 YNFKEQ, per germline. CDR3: CASSQEGIAAAYEQYF. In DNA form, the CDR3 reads TGTGCCAGCAGCCAAGAGGGTATAGCGGCCGCCTACGAGCAGTACTTC.

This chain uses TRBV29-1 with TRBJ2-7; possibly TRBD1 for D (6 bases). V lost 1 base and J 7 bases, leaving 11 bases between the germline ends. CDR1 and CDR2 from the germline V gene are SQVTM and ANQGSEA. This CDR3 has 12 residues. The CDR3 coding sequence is TGCAGCGTTGAAGGTGGGACACTTGAGCAGTACTTC. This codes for CSVEGGTLEQYF.

The CDR3 reads CASSLDRGSNQPQHF. CDR3 bases: TGTGCCAGTAGCCTCGACAGGGGTAGCAATCAGCCCCAGCATTTT. The chain links TRBV19 to TRBJ1-5; 8 bases line up with TRBD1. This CDR3 is built from 15 residues. Germline CDR1 reads LNHDA; CDR2 reads SQIVND (reference sequence). V dropped 6 bases and J dropped 0; count of bases not matched to a gene: 4.

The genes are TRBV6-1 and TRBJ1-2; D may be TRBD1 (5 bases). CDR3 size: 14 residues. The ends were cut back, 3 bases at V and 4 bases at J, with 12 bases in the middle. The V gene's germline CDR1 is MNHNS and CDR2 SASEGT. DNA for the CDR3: TGTGCCAGCAGTGAGCCGGGCGGGGGCTATGGCTACACCTTC. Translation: CASSEPGGGYGYTF.

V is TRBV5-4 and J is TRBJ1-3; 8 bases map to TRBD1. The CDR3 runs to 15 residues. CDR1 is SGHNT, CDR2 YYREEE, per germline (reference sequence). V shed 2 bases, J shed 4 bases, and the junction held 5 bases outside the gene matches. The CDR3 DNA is TGTGCCAGCAGCTTTGACAGGGGCTGGGGAAACACCATATATTTT. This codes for CASSFDRGWGNTIYF.

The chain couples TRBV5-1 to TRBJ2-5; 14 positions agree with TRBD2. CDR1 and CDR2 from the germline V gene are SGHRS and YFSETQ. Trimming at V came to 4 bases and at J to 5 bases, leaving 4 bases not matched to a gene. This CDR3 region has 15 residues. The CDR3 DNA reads TGCGCCAGCAGCCGGACTAGCGGGAGGTTGGAGACCCAGTACTTC. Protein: CASSRTSGRLETQYF.

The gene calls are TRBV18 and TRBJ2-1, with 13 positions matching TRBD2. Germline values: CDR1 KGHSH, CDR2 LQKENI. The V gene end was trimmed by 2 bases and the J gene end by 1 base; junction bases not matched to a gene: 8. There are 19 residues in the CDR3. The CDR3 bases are TGTGCCAGCTCACCAGCGGGACTAGCGGGAACTTCATCCTACAATGAGCAGTTCTTC. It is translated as CASSPAGLAGTSSYNEQFF. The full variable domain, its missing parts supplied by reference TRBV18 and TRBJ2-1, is NAGVMQNPRHLVRRRGQEARLRCSPMKGHSHVYWYRQLPEEGLKFMVYLQKENIIDESGMPKERFSAEFPKEGPSILRIQQVVRGDSAAYFCASSPAGLAGTSSYNEQFFGPGTRLTVL.

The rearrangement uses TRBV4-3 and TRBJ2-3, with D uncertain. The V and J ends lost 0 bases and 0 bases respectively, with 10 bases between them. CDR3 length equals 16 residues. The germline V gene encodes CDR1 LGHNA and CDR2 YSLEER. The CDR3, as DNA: TGCGCCAGCAGCCAAGATCTCGGCGGTAGCACAGATACGCAGTATTTT. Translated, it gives CASSQDLGGSTDTQYF.

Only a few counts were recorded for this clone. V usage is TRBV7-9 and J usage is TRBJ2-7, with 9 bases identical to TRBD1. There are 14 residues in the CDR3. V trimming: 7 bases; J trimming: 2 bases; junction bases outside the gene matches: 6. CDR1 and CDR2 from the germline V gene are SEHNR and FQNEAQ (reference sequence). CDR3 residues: CASTRRDRAYEQYF. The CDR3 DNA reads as TGTGCCAGCACTCGACGGGACAGGGCCTACGAGCAGTACTTC.

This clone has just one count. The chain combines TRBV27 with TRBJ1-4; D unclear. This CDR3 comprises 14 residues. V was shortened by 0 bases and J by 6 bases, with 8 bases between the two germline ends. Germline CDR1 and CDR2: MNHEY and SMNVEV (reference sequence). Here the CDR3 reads CASSLSGVDEKLFF. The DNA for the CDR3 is TGTGCCAGCAGTTTATCCGGGGTCGATGAAAAACTGTTTTTT. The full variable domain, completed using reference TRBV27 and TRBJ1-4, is EAQVTQNPRYLITVTGKKLTVTCSQNMNHEYMSWYRQDPGLGLRQIYYSMNVEVTDKGDVPEGYKVSRKEKRNFPLILESPSPNQTSLYFCASSLSGVDEKLFFGSGTQLSVL.

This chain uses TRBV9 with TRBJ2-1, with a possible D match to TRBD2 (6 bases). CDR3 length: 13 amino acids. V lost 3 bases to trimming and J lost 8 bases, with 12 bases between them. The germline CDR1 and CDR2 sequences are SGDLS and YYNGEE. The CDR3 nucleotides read TGTGCCAGCAGCGCTCCTAGCGACTATGAGCAGTTCTTC. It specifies CASSAPSDYEQFF.

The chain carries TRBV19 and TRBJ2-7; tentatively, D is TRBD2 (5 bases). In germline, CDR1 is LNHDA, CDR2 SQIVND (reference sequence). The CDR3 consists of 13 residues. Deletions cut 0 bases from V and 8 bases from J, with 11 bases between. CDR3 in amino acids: CASSIDPGNQQYF. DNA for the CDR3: TGTGCCAGTAGTATAGATCCGGGGAATCAGCAGTACTTC.